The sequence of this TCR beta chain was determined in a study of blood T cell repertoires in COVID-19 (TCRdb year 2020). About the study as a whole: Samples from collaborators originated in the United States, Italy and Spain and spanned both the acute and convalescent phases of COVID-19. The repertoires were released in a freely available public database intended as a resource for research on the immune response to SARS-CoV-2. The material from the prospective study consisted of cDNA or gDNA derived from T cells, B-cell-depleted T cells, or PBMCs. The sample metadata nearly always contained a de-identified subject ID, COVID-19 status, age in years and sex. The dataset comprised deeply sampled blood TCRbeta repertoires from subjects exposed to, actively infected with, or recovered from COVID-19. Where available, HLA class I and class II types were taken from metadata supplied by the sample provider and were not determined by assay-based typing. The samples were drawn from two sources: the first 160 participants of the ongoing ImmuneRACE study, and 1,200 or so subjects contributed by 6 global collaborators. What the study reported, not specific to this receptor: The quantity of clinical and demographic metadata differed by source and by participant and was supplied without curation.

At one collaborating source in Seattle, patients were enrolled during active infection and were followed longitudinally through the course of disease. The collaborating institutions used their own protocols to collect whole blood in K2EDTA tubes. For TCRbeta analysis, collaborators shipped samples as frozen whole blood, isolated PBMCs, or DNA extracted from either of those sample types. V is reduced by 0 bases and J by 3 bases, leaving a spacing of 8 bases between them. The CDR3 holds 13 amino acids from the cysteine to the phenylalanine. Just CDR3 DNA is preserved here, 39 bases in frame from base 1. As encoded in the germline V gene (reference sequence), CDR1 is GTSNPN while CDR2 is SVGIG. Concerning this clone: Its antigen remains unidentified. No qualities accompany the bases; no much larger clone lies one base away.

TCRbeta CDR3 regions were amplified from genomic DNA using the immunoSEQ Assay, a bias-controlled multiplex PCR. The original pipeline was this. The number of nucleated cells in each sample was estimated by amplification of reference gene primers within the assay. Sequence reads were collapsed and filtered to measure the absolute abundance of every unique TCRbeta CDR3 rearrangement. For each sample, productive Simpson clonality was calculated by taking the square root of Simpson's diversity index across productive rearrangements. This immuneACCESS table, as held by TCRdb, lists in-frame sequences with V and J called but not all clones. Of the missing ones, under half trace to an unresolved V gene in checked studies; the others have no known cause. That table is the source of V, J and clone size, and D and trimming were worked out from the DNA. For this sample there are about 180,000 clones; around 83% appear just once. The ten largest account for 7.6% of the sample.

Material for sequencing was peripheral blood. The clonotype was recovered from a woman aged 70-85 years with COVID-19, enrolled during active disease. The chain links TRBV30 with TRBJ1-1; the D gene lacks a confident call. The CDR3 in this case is CAWSVHGDTEAFF. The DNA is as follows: TGTGCCTGGAGTGTTCACGGGGACACTGAAGCTTTCTTT.